The 3 T cell receptor beta chains listed next were all sequenced from one sample in a study of blood T cell repertoires in COVID-19. Produced via immunoSEQ multiplex PCR; TCRdb's table is partial and in-frame only. Of tens of thousands of clones in the sample, roughly four fifths are singletons; the top ten hold less than 25%. Sequencing was done on a sample of peripheral blood. These receptors came from a human donor with acute or convalescent COVID-19. The donor label of this sample is uncertain.

V usage is TRBV19 and J usage is TRBJ2-7, with TRBD1 matching over 8 bases. J gave up 4 bases and V 9 bases, and 26 bases lay outside the gene matches. Germline V gene sequence: CDR1 LNHDA, CDR2 SQIVND (reference sequence). The CDR3 contains 19 residues. CDR3 protein: CASIHPGLTGARIGYEQYF. The CDR3 DNA sequence: TGTGCCAGCATTCATCCCGGACTGACAGGGGCCAGAATTGGTTACGAGCAGTACTTC.

The genes are TRBV28 and TRBJ1-2; D possibly corresponds to TRBD1 (6 bases). Germline CDR1 and CDR2: MDHEN and SYDVKM. The V and J ends lost 6 bases and 6 bases respectively, with 23 bases between them. This CDR3 region has 16 residues. CDR3 in amino acids: CASRTPPGQNVDGYTF. The CDR3 DNA sequence: TGTGCCAGCAGGACCCCCCCGGGACAAAATGTAGATGGCTACACCTTC.

The chain carries TRBV11-2 and TRBJ2-5; 10 bases align to TRBD2. Trimming cost V 5 bases and J 5 bases; bases outside gene matches: 2. CDR1 SGHAT and CDR2 FQNNGV come from the germline V gene. The CDR3 runs 13 residues. CDR3: CASSSGRVETQYF. The CDR3 DNA reads TGTGCCAGCAGCAGCGGGAGGGTGGAGACCCAGTACTTC.